The 18 T cell receptor beta chains given below trace back to one sample, sequenced in a study of beta chain features in type 1 diabetes. General observations from the study: Patients with Type 1 diabetes showed moderately but significantly shorter TCRB CDR3s in all four CD4+ subsets.

The isolated RNA, all of it, was reverse transcribed, so expressed TCRB transcripts were what got sequenced. The method was immunoSEQ multiplex PCR; TCRdb's version includes in-frame clones alone and lacks a portion of them. The sample shows some 270,000 clones, approximately 11% of them seen only once. Their recognized antigens are unknown. The sample taken for sequencing was naive CD4+ T cells from blood. These receptor sequences come from a man aged 30 to 45 with type 1 diabetes.

This chain joins TRBV7-2 and TRBJ2-7; 8 nucleotides align to TRBD1. The CDR3 spans 14 residues. Germline trimming cut 0 bases from V and 4 bases from J; bases unmatched to any gene: 2. Germline V gene sequence: CDR1 SGHTA, CDR2 FQGNSA. The CDR3 region has the DNA TGTGCCAGCAGCTTAGCACAGGGGGAGTACGAGCAGTACTTC. It is translated as CASSLAQGEYEQYF.

V gene TRBV6-6 combines with J gene TRBJ2-5, with 8 bases identical to TRBD2. V shed 6 bases and J 5 bases; nucleotides not matched to a gene: 14. This CDR3 has 16 residues. The germline V gene encodes CDR1 MNHNY and CDR2 SVGAGI (reference sequence). CDR3 sequence: CASRAGAGVGWETQYF. For the CDR3, the DNA is TGTGCCAGCAGAGCGGGGGCTGGGGTGGGTTGGGAGACCCAGTACTTC.

There are a few counts of this clone. The chain couples TRBV5-4 to TRBJ2-1, with TRBD2 matching over 9 bases. The germline gives CDR1 SGHNT, CDR2 YYREEE (reference sequence). CDR3 size: 14 residues. The junction had 0 bases not matched to a gene; V was cut back by 5 bases and J by 0 bases. CDR3 region: CASRLAGSYNEQFF. Here the CDR3 DNA reads TGTGCCAGCAGACTAGCGGGCTCCTACAATGAGCAGTTCTTC.

This clone has only a few counts. This chain links TRBV5-4 with TRBJ2-3; tentatively, D is TRBD2 (7 bases). V lost 4 bases to trimming and J lost 4 bases, with 13 bases between them. Germline V gene lookup returns CDR1 SGHNT and CDR2 YYREEE (reference sequence). The CDR3 is 14 residues long. The CDR3 is CASSNKGGADTQYF. The CDR3 nucleotides read TGTGCCAGCAGCAACAAGGGGGGGGCAGATACGCAGTATTTT. Full variable domain (outside the CDR3, taken from reference TRBV5-4 and TRBJ2-3): ETGVTQSPTHLIKTRGQQVTLRCSSQSGHNTVSWYQQALGQGPQFIFQYYREEENGRGNFPPRFSGLQFPNYSSELNVNALELDDSALYLCASSNKGGADTQYFGPGTRLTVL.

This chain uses TRBV25-1 with TRBJ2-5; no reliable D call. The germline V and J ends were trimmed by 6 bases and 0 bases, with 8 bases remaining between them. Per germline, CDR1 MGHDK and CDR2 SYGVNS. The CDR3 totals 13 residues. The DNA of the CDR3 is TGTGCCAGCAGCGTTACAGACCAAGAGACCCAGTACTTC. It is translated as CASSVTDQETQYF.

In its sample, this clone was seen a few times. This chain uses TRBV6-5 with TRBJ2-3; weak D call: TRBD1 (6 bases). CDR3 size: 14 residues. Germline CDR1 is MNHEY and CDR2 is SVGAGI. With 5 bases removed from V and 6 bases from J, the gap between germline ends came to 15 bases. The CDR3 nucleotides are TGTGCCAGCAGTCCCCGTGGGGGCGGCGATACGCAGTATTTT. The encoded protein is CASSPRGGGDTQYF.

The sample holds a few counts of this clone. The chain employs TRBV6-5 and TRBJ2-2; 10 bases are shared with TRBD2. CDR1 MNHEY and CDR2 SVGAGI come from the germline V gene. This CDR3 comprises 14 residues. V lost 6 bases to trimming and J lost 4 bases; unmatched junction nucleotides: 2. The CDR3 region is CASRRTSGTGELFF. The CDR3 DNA follows: TGTGCCAGCAGGCGGACTAGCGGCACCGGGGAGCTGTTTTTT.

The chain uses TRBV10-3 and TRBJ1-2, with 10 nucleotides matching TRBD1. CDR1 and CDR2 from the germline V gene are ENHRY and SYGVKD. Trimming took 11 bases from V and 7 from J; bases not matched to a gene: 7. The CDR3 sequence is 12 residues long. CDR3 sequence reads: CAVRQGASGYTF. Here the CDR3 DNA reads TGTGCCGTGAGACAGGGGGCTAGTGGCTACACCTTC.

CDR3 DNA sequence: TGTGCCTGGAGTGCCGGGACAGGGGGCTACGAGCAGTACTTC. Translation: CAWSAGTGGYEQYF. The J gene is TRBJ2-7, the V gene TRBV30; 11 bases align to TRBD1. The ends lost 1 base at V and 3 bases at J; junction bases unmatched: 2. The CDR3 spans 14 residues. The germline CDR1 and CDR2 sequences are GTSNPN and SVGIG (reference sequence).

The rearrangement uses TRBV4-3 and TRBJ2-5; 8 positions agree with TRBD2. V shed 1 base and J 0 bases; nucleotides not matched to a gene: 1. The germline V gene has CDR1 LGHNA and CDR2 YSLEER. The CDR3 covers 15 residues. The CDR3 DNA follows: TGCGCCAGCAGCCAAGGGCGGGGGGACCAAGAGACCCAGTACTTC. Translating gives CASSQGRGDQETQYF.

V is TRBV10-2 and J is TRBJ2-3; 11 bases are a match to TRBD1. CDR3 size: 15 residues. Losses at the gene ends were 4 bases for V and 4 bases for J; bases not matched to a gene: 4. Germline V CDR1 and CDR2: WSHSY, SAAADI. The CDR3 DNA is TGCGCCAGCAGTGGAAGGACAGGGGGCGCAGATACGCAGTATTTT. It specifies CASSGRTGGADTQYF.

V and J are TRBV4-1 and TRBJ2-5; TRBD2 matches at 10 bases. Unmatched junction bases numbered 13, after V lost 2 bases and J lost 4 bases. CDR3 length: 18 amino acids. The germline gives CDR1 MGHRA, CDR2 YSYEKL. The CDR3 region has the DNA TGCGCCAGCAGCCAAACCCCCGGGCTAGCGGGGGCCCGAGAGACCCAGTACTTC. Encoded protein: CASSQTPGLAGARETQYF.

Only a few counts were recorded for this clone. V is TRBV9 and J is TRBJ2-1, with D perhaps matching TRBD2 (5 bases). The germline V gene has CDR1 SGDLS and CDR2 YYNGEE. V lost 4 bases, J lost 9 bases, and 17 bases lay in between. The CDR3 extends over 14 amino acids. Here the CDR3 DNA reads TGTGCCAGCAGCCCCCGTAGCGCGCGAGGTGAGCAGTTCTTC. Protein sequence: CASSPRSARGEQFF.

This chain joins TRBV5-4 and TRBJ1-4, with D tentatively TRBD1 (5 bases). The CDR3 totals 14 residues. V lost 4 bases, J lost 6 bases, and 13 bases lay in between. Germline loops: CDR1 SGHNT, CDR2 YYREEE (reference sequence). This chain's CDR3 is CASSQGTADEKLFF. CDR3 DNA sequence: TGTGCCAGCAGCCAAGGGACTGCCGATGAAAAACTGTTTTTT.

The gene calls are TRBV18 and TRBJ1-2, with 7 bases lining up with TRBD1. With 2 bases clipped from V and 4 bases from J, the junction kept 10 bases outside the gene matches. The germline V gene encodes CDR1 KGHSH and CDR2 LQKENI. The CDR3 has 16 amino acids. The CDR3 protein is CASSPMGDRVFYGYTF. CDR3 coding DNA: TGTGCCAGCTCACCAATGGGGGACAGAGTCTTCTATGGCTACACCTTC.

This clone was seen only a few times. V and J are TRBV29-1 and TRBJ2-3; possible D gene TRBD1, 6 bases. This CDR3 has 14 residues. Looked up from germline, CDR1 is SQVTM and CDR2 is ANQGSEA. V lost 7 bases and J 0 bases, leaving 14 bases between the germline ends. The CDR3, as DNA: TGCAGCGCTACAGGGAGTACGAGCACAGATACGCAGTATTTT. It codes for CSATGSTSTDTQYF.

This chain links TRBV29-1 with TRBJ1-5; TRBD1 matches at 9 bases. V gave up 7 bases and J gave up 4 bases; unmatched junction bases: 5. CDR3 length: 13 amino acids. The germline gives CDR1 SQVTM, CDR2 ANQGSEA. The CDR3 DNA sequence: TGCAGCGCCCGGGACAGGGCAAATCAGCCCCAGCATTTT. This encodes CSARDRANQPQHF.

This clone appeared a few times. The V and J genes are TRBV7-2 and TRBJ2-3; D is perhaps TRBD2 (7 bases). Trimming left V 5 bases short and J 0 bases short, with 15 bases between. Germline V gene sequence: CDR1 SGHTA, CDR2 FQGNSA. This CDR3 comprises 16 residues. CDR3 in amino acids: CASSPPGGSSTDTQYF. The DNA for the CDR3 is TGTGCCAGCAGCCCTCCGGGGGGCTCTAGCACAGATACGCAGTATTTT.